The TCR beta chain described here comes from a study of regulatory T cells in long-lasting Graves disease. Time point meaning: newly diagnosed GD, antithyroid drugs for less than 3 months. TCR sequences were obtained from RNA taken from PBMCs. Germline lookup yields CDR1 GTSNPN and CDR2 SVGIG (reference sequence). V gave up 0 bases and J gave up 3 bases, with 9 bases separating them. This CDR3 is built from 14 residues. In this sample, this clonotype turned up many times. CDR3-region Arm-PCR and iRepertoire HTBI primers produced the TCR beta libraries. TCRdb reprocessed the multiplex PCR reads with MiXCR, giving one entry per CDR3 protein. The repertoire consists of about 530,000 distinct CDR3 sequences, with around 15% occurring once and the leading ten covering about 25%. These data are also associated with another study on T cells in Graves' hyperthyroidism and ophthalmopathy.

This specimen consisted of peripheral blood mononuclear cells (PBMCs), obtained at new diagnosis, from a patient treated with antithyroid drugs. The genes are TRBV30 and TRBJ1-5; a possible D gene is TRBD1 (5 bases). The sequence was obtained from a woman aged 35-65 years with Graves disease. The DNA of the CDR3 is TGTGCCTGGAGTGTAAGCAGGGCCAATCAGCCCCAGCATTTT. Translating it yields CAWSVSRANQPQHF.